Listed below are T cell receptor beta chains from one sample, sequenced in a study of graft-versus-host responses after intestinal transplantation. Some clones are missing from TCRdb's copy, which holds only in-frame ones; the method was immunoSEQ multiplex PCR. The sample lists around 19,000 clones; about half were seen once. This material consisted of alloreactive CD4+ T cells from a mixed lymphocyte reaction culture, taken before intestinal transplant. All receptors derive from a human patient who received an intestinal transplant. The conserved cysteine and the conserved F or W are not part of the CDR3 here. Fields, in order: CDR3 length, J gene, V gene, CDR3 protein.

>13|TRBJ2-5|TRBV9
ASSVAPGLEETQY
>13|TRBJ1-3|TRBV7-3
ASSSGTGSGNTIY
>13|TRBJ1-5|TRBV7-9
ASSPGTGDNQPQH
>11|TRBJ1-2|TRBV6-5
ASSYRGQGGFT
>12|TRBJ1-2|TRBV7-6
ASSPPAGTGPYT
>12|TRBJ2-7|TRBV19
ATSPGQTPYEQY
>12|TRBJ1-2|TRBV25-1
ASSEGGLNYGYT
>11|TRBJ1-4|TRBV10-3
AISGGTNEKLF
>12|TRBJ1-2|TRBV6-5
ASSYSRGNYGYT
>8|TRBJ1-1|TRBV21-1
ARRGTEAF
>13|TRBJ2-5|TRBV5-1
ASSRDKRVQETQY
>11|TRBJ2-7|TRBV5-5
ASSLGPRDTLY
>13|NA|TRBV5-1
ASSPSDSLSYEQY
>12|TRBJ1-1|TRBV7-8
ASSKTKFRTEAF
>14|TRBJ2-4|TRBV4-1
ASSQPGDLSQNIQY
>16|TRBJ1-3|TRBV15
ATSRETGVGLSGNTIY
>12|TRBJ1-1|TRBV6-5
ASSYRAGRTEAF
>14|TRBJ2-3|TRBV12-5
ASGPGLAGGVDTQY
>14|TRBJ2-1|TRBV6-5
ASSYSITAGYNEQF
>13|TRBJ1-4|TRBV18
ASSPPGGRREKLF
>12|NA|TRBV6-5
ASSWRTGTGEQY
>11|TRBJ2-3|TRBV7-9
ASMAHGADTQY
>14|TRBJ2-7|TRBV18
ASSPLAGGSSYEQY
>14|TRBJ2-1|TRBV7-9
ASSLVPQGYYNEQF
>14|TRBJ2-5|TRBV18
ASSRLGGGEQETQY
>12|TRBJ2-6|TRBV4-2
ASGPDSGANVLT
>12|TRBJ2-1|TRBV18
ASSPRTKDNEQF
>11|TRBJ2-7|TRBV18
ASSPLTRDEQY
>12|TRBJ2-7|TRBV6-5
ASRFALSSYEQY
>13|TRBJ2-5|TRBV18
ASSPLRGSQETQY
>9|TRBJ2-5|TRBV2
ASSFGETQY
>9|TRBJ2-7|TRBV20-1
SAKSGNEQY
>10|TRBJ1-2|TRBV5-4
ASSLAQAGYT
>12|TRBJ1-3|TRBV4-1
ASSHLPSGNTIY
>12|TRBJ2-1|TRBV18
ASSPQRWAGEQF
>12|TRBJ1-2|TRBV11-3
ASKRGGGWYGYT
>14|TRBJ1-6|TRBV5-8
ASSDTGAPSLGPLH
>11|TRBJ1-2|TRBV10-3
ATALRDREGYT
>13|TRBJ2-5|TRBV5-1
ASSLAGTGGETQY
>12|TRBJ1-5|TRBV10-3
AISGGGSNQPQH
>12|TRBJ2-3|TRBV10-3
ATQTSGLTDTQY
>13|TRBJ1-1|TRBV7-9
ASSLESGAATEAF
>12|TRBJ2-7|TRBV6-5
ASSWRTGTGEQY
>12|TRBJ1-1|TRBV10-3
AITPRGSDTEAF
>12|TRBJ2-4|TRBV7-9
ASSLWEGENIQY
>14|TRBJ1-5|TRBV7-7
ASSPPARILNQPQH
>13|TRBJ2-5|TRBV5-1
ASSAAGTGGETQY
>12|TRBJ1-5|TRBV2
ASSLGRGNQPQH
>13|TRBJ1-1|TRBV10-3
ATTTGSGLSTEAF
>11|TRBJ2-2|TRBV7-3
ASSLPGNGELF